The rows below give T cell receptor beta chains drawn from one sample of a study of regulatory T cells in long-lasting Graves disease. One entry per CDR3 protein results from TCRdb running MiXCR on the multiplex PCR reads. The sample has roughly 610,000 distinct CDR3 sequences, approximately 15% seen once. Another study also made use of these data, one on T cells in Graves' hyperthyroidism and ophthalmopathy.

The sequencing here drew on peripheral blood mononuclear cells (PBMCs), taken at new diagnosis, from a patient treated with antithyroid drugs. These receptors all stem from a woman aged 25 to 39 with Graves disease. CDR3s include the opening cysteine and the closing phenylalanine or tryptophan. The order of the fields is CDR3 length, D gene, V gene, clone size, J gene, CDR3 protein, CDR3 DNA. A D gene is named only where the DNA matches it firmly. Expanded clones get a size class; other rows say once, few or many, or leave the size out.

>15|TRBD2|TRBV5-1|once|TRBJ2-2
CASSASGLNTGELFF
TGCGCCAGCAGCGCTAGCGGGCTGAACACCGGGGAGCTGTTTTTT
>16|-|TRBV18|-|TRBJ2-7
CASSSRSQPGSYEQYF
TGTGCCAGCTCATCTAGGAGCCAGCCAGGGTCCTACGAGCAGTACTTC
>15|TRBD1|TRBV28|many|TRBJ2-7
CASSSDRGGHYEQYF
TGTGCCAGCAGTTCGGACAGGGGGGGGCATTACGAGCAGTACTTC
>14|TRBD1|TRBV19|-|TRBJ2-7
CASREDRGSSEQYF
TGTGCCAGTAGAGAGGACAGGGGATCTAGCGAGCAGTACTTC
>14|-|TRBV19|few|TRBJ2-6
CASSIGRVTNVLTF
TGTGCCAGTAGTATCGGAAGGGTTACCAACGTCCTGACTTTC
>12|TRBD1|TRBV10-3|few|TRBJ2-7
CAISVGTGEQYF
TGTGCCATCAGTGTGGGGACAGGGGAGCAGTACTTC
>12|-|TRBV6-5|many|TRBJ1-3
CASGYSGNTIYF
TGTGCCAGCGGATACTCTGGAAACACCATATATTTT
>14|TRBD1|TRBV5-1|many|TRBJ1-1
CASSYDRGYDEAFF
TGCGCCAGCAGCTACGACAGGGGCTACGATGAAGCTTTCTTT
>15|TRBD1|TRBV19|-|TRBJ1-5
CASSGQGTGNQPQHF
TGTGCCAGTAGTGGACAGGGGACAGGCAATCAGCCCCAGCATTTT
>13|TRBD1|TRBV6-1|many|TRBJ2-2
CASGGQGTGELFF
TGTGCCAGCGGGGGACAGGGGACCGGGGAGCTGTTTTTT
>13|TRBD1|TRBV28|few|TRBJ1-2
CASSPTGRNGYTF
TGTGCCAGCAGTCCGACAGGGAGGAATGGCTACACCTTC
>14|TRBD1|TRBV9|few|TRBJ2-7
CASSPMRGLNEQYF
TGTGCCAGCAGCCCAATGAGGGGGCTGAACGAGCAGTACTTC
>15|TRBD2|TRBV28|many|TRBJ2-7
CASRPTSRTGYEQYF
TGTGCCAGCAGACCGACTAGCCGGACTGGCTACGAGCAGTACTTC
>16|TRBD1|TRBV3-1|-|TRBJ1-4
CASSPGQRTTNEKLFF
TGTGCCAGCAGCCCGGGACAGCGAACAACTAATGAAAAACTGTTTTTT
>13|-|TRBV29-1|few|TRBJ2-7
CSVFGQGINEQYF
TGCAGCGTTTTTGGGCAGGGGATAAACGAGCAGTACTTC
>14|-|TRBV27|few|TRBJ2-7
CASSPGIGLDEQYF
TGTGCCAGCAGTCCGGGTATTGGGCTCGACGAGCAGTACTTC
>15|-|TRBV12-3/TRBV12-4|many|TRBJ1-5
CASSHKGLSNQPQHF
TGTGCCAGCAGTCATAAGGGGTTAAGCAATCAGCCCCAGCATTTT
>16|-|TRBV25-1|-|TRBJ2-1
CASSGFPSSSYNEQFF
TGTGCCAGCAGTGGCTTCCCGAGCAGCTCCTACAATGAGCAGTTCTTC
>15|-|TRBV6-1|few|TRBJ2-5
CASSEEVIKRQTQYF
TGTGCCAGCAGTGAAGAAGTCATCAAGCGGCAGACCCAGTACTTC
>17|TRBD2|TRBV19|few|TRBJ2-1
CASSRGGTSGGKNEQFF
TGTGCCAGTAGTAGAGGGGGGACTAGCGGGGGGAAGAATGAGCAGTTCTTC
>15|TRBD2|TRBV12-3/TRBV12-4|many|TRBJ2-1
CASSFTGGRYNEQFF
TGTGCCAGCAGTTTTACGGGGGGTCGCTACAATGAGCAGTTCTTC
>14|TRBD2|TRBV20-1|-|TRBJ2-7
CSADLLAGAYEQYF
TGCAGTGCTGACCTGCTAGCGGGAGCGTACGAGCAGTACTTC
>14|-|TRBV15|many|TRBJ1-1
CATSRAGWQPEAFF
TGTGCCACCAGCAGAGCAGGGTGGCAGCCCGAAGCTTTCTTT
>17|TRBD1|TRBV19|few|TRBJ1-5
CASKFSTGQGGNQPQHF
TGTGCCAGTAAATTTTCGACTGGACAGGGCGGCAATCAGCCCCAGCATTTT
>16|-|TRBV6-2/TRBV6-3|many|TRBJ2-1
CASSYLTDPGNNEQFF
TGTGCCAGCAGTTACCTCACAGATCCTGGTAACAATGAGCAGTTCTTC
>14|TRBD1|TRBV20-1|few|TRBJ1-5
CSARGGGMKQPQHF
TGCAGTGCTAGAGGAGGGGGCATGAAACAGCCCCAGCATTTT
>14|-|TRBV27|-|TRBJ1-6
CASSPGRDVSPLHF
TGTGCCAGCAGTCCCGGCAGGGACGTCTCACCCCTCCACTTT
>22|-|TRBV27|few|TRBJ2-5
CASNNYAIEQGAPQANQETQYF
TGTGCCAGCAACAACTACGCGATTGAACAGGGAGCCCCGCAGGCAAACCAAGAGACCCAGTACTTC
>15|TRBD2|TRBV28|-|TRBJ2-1
CASSPQGLNYNEQFF
TGTGCCAGCAGTCCGCAGGGACTAAATTACAATGAGCAGTTCTTC
>15|TRBD2|TRBV3-1|few|TRBJ2-3
CASSQSGGLSDTQYF
TGTGCCAGCAGCCAGTCGGGAGGGCTGTCAGATACGCAGTATTTT
>13|-|TRBV30|-|TRBJ2-2
CAWSRSGTGELFF
TGTGCCTGGAGTCGTTCTGGCACCGGGGAGCTGTTTTTT
>15|TRBD1|TRBV6-4|-|TRBJ1-2
CASSDSGQTYYGYTF
TGTGCCAGCAGTGACTCGGGACAGACGTACTATGGCTACACCTTC
>14|TRBD2|TRBV14|many|TRBJ2-1
CASSQDLAGNEQFF
TGTGCCAGCAGCCAAGATCTAGCGGGAAATGAGCAGTTCTTC
>17|TRBD1|TRBV25-1|few|TRBJ2-7
CASSEAFRTGESREQYF
TGTGCCAGCAGTGAAGCCTTCAGGACAGGGGAATCCCGCGAGCAGTACTTC
>13|-|TRBV6-1|-|TRBJ2-3
CASSRAGSDTQYF
TGTGCCAGCAGCCGGGCCGGGTCGGATACGCAGTATTTT
>15|TRBD1|TRBV6-5|many|TRBJ1-2
CASSYADRGPSGYTF
TGTGCCAGCAGTTACGCGGACAGGGGGCCATCTGGCTACACCTTC
>15|-|TRBV7-6|few|TRBJ1-1
CASSLDITLNTEAFF
TGTGCCAGCAGCTTAGATATCACCCTGAACACTGAAGCTTTCTTT
>15|-|TRBV18|-|TRBJ1-6
CASSPPGQVASPLHF
TGTGCCAGCTCACCACCGGGACAAGTAGCGTCACCCCTCCACTTT
>13|-|TRBV5-6|few|TRBJ2-3
CASSFFGADTQYF
TGCGCCAGCAGCTTTTTTGGGGCAGATACGCAGTATTTT
>8|-|TRBV6-1|-|TRBJ1-5
CAPEPQHF
TGTGCCCCGGAGCCCCAGCATTTT
>12|-|TRBV5-6|-|TRBJ2-5
CASSFRDPTQYF
TGTGCCAGCAGCTTCCGGGACCCAACCCAGTACTTC
>15|TRBD2|TRBV30|-|TRBJ2-1
CAWSVGGTYYNEQFF
TGTGCCTGGAGTGTGGGGGGGACTTACTACAATGAGCAGTTCTTC
>14|-|TRBV6-5|many|TRBJ2-2
CASSYSIGTGELFF
TGTGCCAGCAGTTACTCGATCGGGACCGGGGAGCTGTTTTTT
>15|TRBD1|TRBV6-5|many|TRBJ1-2
CASSYGRTGGYGYTF
TGTGCCAGCAGTTACGGGCGGACAGGAGGCTATGGCTACACCTTC
>14|-|TRBV12-3/TRBV12-4|many|TRBJ2-1
CASKRAALSHEQFF
TGTGCCAGCAAGAGGGCAGCTCTTAGCCATGAGCAGTTCTTC
>17|TRBD2|TRBV28|many|TRBJ2-2
CASSLGLAGARAGELFF
TGTGCCAGCAGTTTAGGGCTAGCGGGAGCTCGTGCCGGGGAGCTGTTTTTT
>18|TRBD2|TRBV6-5|-|TRBJ2-7
CASSYSGLAGPISYEQYF
TGTGCCAGCAGTTACTCTGGTCTAGCGGGGCCTATCTCCTACGAGCAGTACTTC
>16|TRBD2|TRBV7-3|many|TRBJ2-3
CASSSTGTSGLDTQYF
TGTGCCAGCAGCTCTACCGGGACTAGCGGATTAGATACGCAGTATTTT
>14|-|TRBV10-3|many|TRBJ2-5
CAISEGALQETQYF
TGTGCCATCAGTGAGGGGGCACTGCAAGAGACCCAGTACTTC
>14|TRBD1|TRBV28|many|TRBJ1-5
CASSVTGGHQPQHF
TGTGCCAGCAGTGTGACAGGGGGCCATCAGCCCCAGCATTTT
>13|TRBD1|TRBV28|many|TRBJ2-1
CASSLGQTNEQFF
TGTGCCAGCAGCCTGGGACAGACCAATGAGCAGTTCTTC
>16|TRBD2|TRBV28|many|TRBJ2-7
CASSPARSGLLYEQYF
TGTGCCAGCAGTCCTGCACGTAGCGGGCTACTCTACGAGCAGTACTTC
>13|-|TRBV24-1|-|TRBJ2-3
CATSESGTHTQYF
TGTGCCACCAGTGAGTCCGGGACGCATACGCAGTATTTT
>15|-|TRBV3-1|-|TRBJ2-7
CASSVRGTSSYEQYF
TGTGCCAGCAGCGTCCGGGGGACTTCCTCCTACGAGCAGTACTTC
>16|TRBD1|TRBV7-9|few|TRBJ2-1
CASSYPTGAVNNEQFF
TGTGCCAGCAGCTACCCGACAGGGGCGGTGAACAATGAGCAGTTCTTC
>15|TRBD1|TRBV3-1|-|TRBJ1-1
CASRPGGWENTEAFF
TGTGCCAGCCGACCAGGGGGCTGGGAGAACACTGAAGCTTTCTTT
>13|-|TRBV20-1|-|TRBJ1-5
CSAREAGGQPQHF
TGCAGTGCTAGGGAAGCTGGAGGTCAGCCCCAGCATTTT
>14|-|TRBV18|-|TRBJ1-5
CASSHDVQNQPQHF
TGTGCCAGCTCACACGACGTCCAGAATCAGCCCCAGCATTTT
>13|-|TRBV27|many|TRBJ2-1
CASTQGGNNEQFF
TGTGCCAGCACGCAGGGGGGGAACAATGAGCAGTTCTTC